The 26 T cell receptor beta chains below all came from one sample that was sequenced in a study of blood T cell repertoires in COVID-19. Measured with immunoSEQ multiplex PCR; TCRdb has only the in-frame clones, and not every one. This table has around 58,000 clones, 88% appearing once. Sequences were obtained from PBMCs or T cells enriched from blood (not recorded which). The receptors here all came from a woman in her thirties or forties who had recovered from COVID-19.

The rearrangement joins TRBV5-8 to TRBJ1-2; TRBD1 might be the D (5 bases). The CDR3 spans 14 residues. Germline V gives CDR1 SGHTS, CDR2 YDEGEE. Trimming took off 1 base at V and 4 bases at J, with 11 bases between the two ends. The CDR3 region has the DNA TGTGCCAGCAGCTTGAACAGGAACTCCTATGGCTACACCTTC. Translated, it gives CASSLNRNSYGYTF.

The rearrangement links TRBV12-3 or TRBV12-4 to TRBJ1-2; D may be TRBD1 (5 bases). The CDR3 spans 13 residues. Deletions cut 3 bases from V and 4 bases from J, with 9 bases between. The CDR3 region has the DNA TGTGCCAGCAGTTTGATCCAGGGCTATGGCTACACCTTC. Protein product: CASSLIQGYGYTF.

V usage is TRBV6-5 and J usage is TRBJ2-7; 11 bases fit TRBD1. Per germline, CDR1 MNHEY and CDR2 SVGAGI. The CDR3 is 14 residues long. The junction had 5 bases not matched to a gene; V was cut back by 5 bases and J by 5 bases. CDR3 in DNA: TGTGCCAGCAGTCCCGGGACAGGGGGGGACGAGCAGTACTTC. Translating gives CASSPGTGGDEQYF.

The chain has TRBV14 and TRBJ2-3; weak D call: TRBD1 (5 bases). V gave up 6 bases and J gave up 12 bases, with 13 bases separating them. This CDR3 is built from 11 residues. CDR1 is SGHDN and CDR2 is FVKESK in the germline V gene. The CDR3 nucleotides are TGTGCCAGCAGAGGGGCTAGTATTCAGTATTTT. This gives the protein CASRGASIQYF. The whole variable domain, filled in from reference TRBV14 and TRBJ2-3, reads EAGVTQFPSHSVIEKGQTVTLRCDPISGHDNLYWYRRVMGKEIKFLLHFVKESKQDESGMPNNRFLAERTGGTYSTLKVQPAELEDSGVYFCASRGASIQYFGPGTRLTVL.

The J gene is TRBJ2-7, the V gene TRBV2; TRBD2 aligns across 9 bases. CDR3 length: 14 amino acids. From germline, CDR1 is SNHLY and CDR2 FYNNEI. V lost 0 bases and J lost 4; bases outside the gene matches: 1. In DNA form, the CDR3 reads TGTGCCAGCAGTGAAGCTAGCGGGGGTTACGAGCAGTACTTC. It yields the protein CASSEASGGYEQYF.

The V and J genes are TRBV2 and TRBJ2-5; tentative D call: TRBD1 (5 bases). V dropped 3 bases and J dropped 2 bases, with 13 bases sitting between them. CDR3 size: 15 residues. CDR1 and CDR2 from the germline V gene are SNHLY and FYNNEI. CDR3 bases: TGTGCCAGCAGTGAGGTCCAGGGATTTCAAGAGACCCAGTACTTC. This codes for CASSEVQGFQETQYF.

The chain joins TRBV12-5 to TRBJ1-2, with D uncertain. The V end was cut by 6 bases, the J end by 8 bases, with 22 bases between. The germline gives CDR1 LGHNT, CDR2 FRNRAP. The CDR3 is 15 residues long. The CDR3 DNA reads as TGTGCTAGTGGGATTGCGGGTGTTACCCAACTCGGCTACACCTTC. As protein: CASGIAGVTQLGYTF. The whole variable domain, remainder taken from reference TRBV12-5 and TRBJ1-2, is DARVTQTPRHKVTEMGQEVTMRCQPILGHNTVFWYRQTMMQGLELLAYFRNRAPLDDSGMPKDRFSAEMPDATLATLKIQPSEPRDSAVYFCASGIAGVTQLGYTFGSGTRLTVV.

The chain combines TRBV9 with TRBJ1-3; 7 bases map to TRBD1. The germline gives CDR1 SGDLS, CDR2 YYNGEE. Trimming removed 6 bases from V and 2 bases from J; junction bases left unmatched: 2. There are 13 residues in the CDR3. CDR3 bases: TGTGCCAGCACCGGGACAGCTGGAAACACCATATATTTT. The encoded protein is CASTGTAGNTIYF. Based on the CDR3 plus reference TRBV9 and TRBJ1-3, the full variable domain is DSGVTQTPKHLITATGQRVTLRCSPRSGDLSVYWYQQSLDQGLQFLIQYYNGEERAKGNILERFSAQQFPDLHSELNLSSLELGDSALYFCASTGTAGNTIYFGEGSWLTVV.

The J gene is TRBJ2-4, the V gene TRBV7-9; possible D gene TRBD1, 5 bases. CDR3 length: 16 amino acids. Per germline, CDR1 SEHNR and CDR2 FQNEAQ (reference sequence). Trimming took 1 base from V and 0 from J, leaving 10 bases between them. This chain's CDR3 is CASSLDGQLAKNIQYF. DNA of the CDR3: TGTGCCAGCAGCTTAGATGGACAATTAGCCAAAAACATTCAGTACTTC.

The chain carries TRBV19 and TRBJ1-5; 7 nucleotides align to TRBD1. The CDR3 is 14 residues long. V gave up 7 bases and J gave up 5 bases; unmatched junction bases: 8. The germline CDR1 and CDR2 sequences are LNHDA and SQIVND (reference sequence). This chain's CDR3 is CASNQDRAYQPQHF. The CDR3 DNA sequence: TGTGCCAGTAATCAAGACAGGGCCTATCAGCCCCAGCATTTT.

This chain joins TRBV15 and TRBJ1-5; D ambiguous. CDR3 size: 17 residues. Germline V gene data show CDR1 as LNHNV and CDR2 as YYDKDF (reference sequence). Trimming shortened V by 0 bases and J by 6 bases, and 18 bases separated the two germline ends. As DNA, the CDR3 is TGTGCCACCAGCAGAGATATTGGCTCAGGCATAGGTCAGCCCCAGCATTTT. Encoded protein: CATSRDIGSGIGQPQHF.

The J gene is TRBJ2-1, the V gene TRBV5-1, with a possible D match to TRBD1 (6 bases). V dropped 7 bases and J dropped 0 bases, with 14 bases sitting between them. The CDR3 runs 15 residues. Looked up from germline, CDR1 is SGHRS and CDR2 is YFSETQ. CDR3 sequence (DNA): TGCGCCAGCCTACCGGGACAAGCCTCCTACAATGAGCAGTTCTTC. Translated, it gives CASLPGQASYNEQFF.

This chain uses TRBV9 with TRBJ1-1; 9 bases match TRBD1. CDR1 is SGDLS, CDR2 YYNGEE, per germline. With 0 bases clipped from V and 0 bases from J, the junction kept 6 bases outside the gene matches. The CDR3 runs 17 residues. In DNA form, the CDR3 reads TGTGCCAGCAGCGTAGGCGGGACAGGGTATGTGAACACTGAAGCTTTCTTT. Its protein product is CASSVGGTGYVNTEAFF.

The chain combines TRBV5-1 with TRBJ1-2, with D possibly TRBD1 on 6 matching bases. The CDR3 has 20 residues. Germline loops: CDR1 SGHRS, CDR2 YFSETQ. V lost 3 bases, J lost 3 bases, and 30 bases lay in between. CDR3 DNA: TGCGCCAGCAGCTCTATCCCGGGACAAAAGTCAGTTCCACATGACTATGGCTACACCTTC. This gives the protein CASSSIPGQKSVPHDYGYTF. Full variable domain (outside the CDR3, taken from reference TRBV5-1 and TRBJ1-2): KAGVTQTPRYLIKTRGQQVTLSCSPISGHRSVSWYQQTPGQGLQFLFEYFSETQRNKGNFPGRFSGRQFSNSRSEMNVSTLELGDSALYLCASSSIPGQKSVPHDYGYTFGSGTRLTVV.

The chain couples TRBV3-1 (or the pseudogene TRBV3-2) to TRBJ1-4; D perhaps matches TRBD1 (6 bases). The CDR3 runs 13 residues. CDR1 and CDR2 (germline): LGHDT, YNNKEL (reference sequence). Trimming shortened V by 0 bases and J by 10 bases, and 9 bases separated the two germline ends. The CDR3, as DNA: TGTGCCAGCAGCCAAGATTGGACAGCAAAACTGTTTTTT. Protein sequence: CASSQDWTAKLFF.

V usage is TRBV6-1 and J usage is TRBJ1-1; 8 bases map to TRBD1. Germline CDR1 reads MNHNS; CDR2 reads SASEGT. The CDR3 spans 14 residues. The trim removed 3 bases at V and 5 bases at J, leaving 5 bases unmatched. Here the CDR3 reads CASSDGQGETEAFF. The DNA of the CDR3 is TGTGCCAGCAGTGATGGACAGGGCGAAACTGAAGCTTTCTTT.

This clone was recorded only once. V usage is TRBV6-2 or TRBV6-3 and J usage is TRBJ2-7; possible D gene TRBD2, 6 bases. CDR1 and CDR2 (germline): MNHEY, SVGEGT. Trimming removed 2 bases from V and 0 bases from J, with 11 bases in between. The CDR3 runs 15 residues. CDR3 nucleotide sequence: TGTGCCAGCAGTTACGGGACTTTCCGCTCCTACGAGCAGTACTTC. Amino acids: CASSYGTFRSYEQYF.

This clone has just a few counts. This sequence joins TRBV7-6 and TRBJ1-1, with TRBD1 matching over 7 bases. CDR1 and CDR2 from the germline V gene are SGHVS and FNYEAQ. CDR3 size: 13 residues. V trimming: 5 bases; J trimming: 11 bases; junction bases outside the gene matches: 11. The DNA for the CDR3 is TGTGCCAGCAGCCCTTTGACAGGGTTCGTCGCTTTCTTT. The encoded protein is CASSPLTGFVAFF. Looking up the rest from reference TRBV7-6 and TRBJ1-1 gives the full variable domain: GAGVSQSPRYKVTKRGQDVALRCDPISGHVSLYWYRQALGQGPEFLTYFNYEAQQDKSGLPNDRFSAERPEGSISTLTIQRTEQRDSAMYRCASSPLTGFVAFFGQGTRLTVV.

This clone was seen more than once but under ten times. The chain combines TRBV5-4 with TRBJ2-2; 8 bases agree with TRBD2. CDR1 is SGHNT, CDR2 YYREEE, per germline (reference sequence). This CDR3 spans 17 amino acids. Trimming removed 5 bases from V and 5 bases from J; junction bases left unmatched: 14. CDR3 sequence reads: CASSRSPGLVDTGELFF. The CDR3, as DNA: TGTGCCAGCAGTCGTTCTCCGGGACTAGTTGATACCGGGGAGCTGTTTTTT.

This sequence joins TRBV11-3 and TRBJ2-7; 10 bases align to TRBD1. Germline assignment: CDR1 SGHNT and CDR2 YENEEA. This CDR3 is built from 14 residues. Germline trimming cut 6 bases from V and 3 bases from J; bases unmatched to any gene: 5. DNA of the CDR3: TGTGCCAGCAGTGAGACAGGGGGCTACTACGAGCAGTACTTC. Translating gives CASSETGGYYEQYF.

For the CDR3, the DNA is TGCGCCAGCAGCCATCCTTCGAGGGGGGGTAATTCACCCCTCCACTTT. Translated, it gives CASSHPSRGGNSPLHF. This rearrangement joins TRBV4-1 to TRBJ1-6, with D maybe TRBD1 (6 bases). The CDR3 contains 16 residues. V was pared by 3 bases and J by 6 bases, with 15 bases between. Looked up from germline, CDR1 is MGHRA and CDR2 is YSYEKL.

The V gene is TRBV21-1, the J gene TRBJ2-2; the D segment call TRBD1 is taken from the table without a DNA check. TRBV21-1 is noted as a pseudogene. The CDR3 spans 15 residues. CDR3 sequence reads: CASTPGGRGTGELFF. For the CDR3, the DNA is TGTGCCAGCACCCCAGGGGGGCGAGGCACCGGGGAGCTGTTTTTT.

CDR3 sequence: CASSLARGRKLFF. CDR3 in DNA: TGTGCCAGCAGTTTGGCCCGGGGGAGGAAACTGTTTTTT. This chain links TRBV27 with TRBJ1-4, with D possibly being TRBD1 (5 bases). CDR1 MNHEY and CDR2 SMNVEV come from the germline V gene (reference sequence). This CDR3 has 13 amino acids. V was trimmed by 3 bases and J by 11 bases, leaving 13 bases between them.

The chain recombines TRBV5-6 with TRBJ1-2, with 9 bases fitting TRBD1. This CDR3 has 15 residues. Germline lookup yields CDR1 SGHDT and CDR2 YYEEEE. V shed 4 bases, J shed 5 bases, and the junction held 9 bases outside the gene matches. The CDR3 spells CASSPRDRVGYGYTF. The CDR3 nucleotides are TGTGCCAGCAGCCCTAGGGACAGGGTGGGTTATGGCTACACCTTC.

V usage is TRBV10-1 and J usage is TRBJ1-1; tentatively, D is TRBD1 (5 bases). Trimming pared 8 bases from V and 2 bases from J, leaving 12 bases between. CDR3 length: 13 amino acids. Germline CDR1 reads WNHNN; CDR2 reads SYGVQD (reference sequence). CDR3: CASSRDINTEAFF. CDR3 nucleotides: TGCGCCAGCTCCAGGGATATAAACACTGAAGCTTTCTTT.

The J gene is TRBJ2-3, the V gene TRBV29-1; D perhaps matches TRBD1 (6 bases). The CDR3 contains 12 residues. Germline V gene sequence: CDR1 SQVTM, CDR2 ANQGSEA. V lost 6 bases to trimming and J lost 2 bases, with 9 bases between them. CDR3 region: CSVGQTTDTQYF. For the CDR3, the DNA is TGCAGCGTCGGACAGACCACAGATACGCAGTATTTT.